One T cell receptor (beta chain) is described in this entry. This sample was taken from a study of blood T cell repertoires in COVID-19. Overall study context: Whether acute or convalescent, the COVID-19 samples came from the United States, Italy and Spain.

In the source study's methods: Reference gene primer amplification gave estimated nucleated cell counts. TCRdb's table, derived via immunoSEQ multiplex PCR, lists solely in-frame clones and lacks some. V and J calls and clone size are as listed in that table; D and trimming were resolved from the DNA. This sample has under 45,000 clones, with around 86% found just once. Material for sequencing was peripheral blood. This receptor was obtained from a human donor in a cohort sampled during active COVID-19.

This CDR3 is CASSLGGTGSRSSPLHF. The CDR3 nucleotides are TGTGCCAGCAGCTTGGGGGGGACAGGGTCTAGAAGTTCACCCCTCCACTTT. V usage is TRBV5-6 and J usage is TRBJ1-6, with TRBD1 matching 9 bases. V was pared by 0 bases and J by 9 bases, with 10 bases of the junction left unmatched. The CDR3 totals 17 residues. Germline V gene lookup returns CDR1 SGHDT and CDR2 YYEEEE.